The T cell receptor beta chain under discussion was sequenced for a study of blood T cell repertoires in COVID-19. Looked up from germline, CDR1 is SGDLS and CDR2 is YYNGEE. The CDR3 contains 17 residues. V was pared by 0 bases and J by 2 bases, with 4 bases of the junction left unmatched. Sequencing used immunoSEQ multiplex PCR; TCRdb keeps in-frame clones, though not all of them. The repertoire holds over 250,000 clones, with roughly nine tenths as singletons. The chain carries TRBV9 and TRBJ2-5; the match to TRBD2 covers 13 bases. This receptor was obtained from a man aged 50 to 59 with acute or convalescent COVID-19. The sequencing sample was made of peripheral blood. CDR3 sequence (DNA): TGTGCCAGCAGCGTAGCTAAACTAGCGGGGGGGCAAGAGACCCAGTACTTC. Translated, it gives CASSVAKLAGGQETQYF.